The clone carrying this TCR beta chain turned up a few times. What it binds is unknown. The sample comes from a study of OX40 agonist ivuxolimab in advanced cancers. Overall study context: Males comprised roughly four fifths of the group, whose mean age was approximately 60 years (range 23 to 79). It was permissible to have had prior anti-PD-1, anti-PD-L1 or anti-CTLA-4 therapy, and less than 45% had some. Findings of the study overall: Among T cells, CD8+ cells averaged more expanded clones than CD4+ cells. At doses 0.1 to 3.0 mg/kg, CD4+ and CD8+ clones expanded.

Only in-frame clones appear in the TCRdb table, and some are missing; sequencing was by immunoSEQ multiplex PCR. The sample includes fewer than 85,000 clones, approximately 90% of them seen just once. Per the germline V gene, CDR1 is SQVTM and CDR2 is ANQGSEA. The V end lost 6 bases, the J end lost 4 bases, and 12 bases lay between the germline ends. This CDR3 region has 13 residues. The sample here was CD4+ or CD8+ T cells sorted from blood, taken in a trial of the OX40 agonist ivuxolimab. This TCR was recovered from an adult with an advanced solid tumor such as melanoma, head and neck, liver or kidney cancer. The rearrangement uses TRBV29-1 and TRBJ2-2; possible D gene TRBD1, 6 bases. This CDR3 is CSVAGVLTGELFF. CDR3 DNA: TGCAGCGTGGCAGGGGTCCTCACCGGGGAGCTGTTTTTT.